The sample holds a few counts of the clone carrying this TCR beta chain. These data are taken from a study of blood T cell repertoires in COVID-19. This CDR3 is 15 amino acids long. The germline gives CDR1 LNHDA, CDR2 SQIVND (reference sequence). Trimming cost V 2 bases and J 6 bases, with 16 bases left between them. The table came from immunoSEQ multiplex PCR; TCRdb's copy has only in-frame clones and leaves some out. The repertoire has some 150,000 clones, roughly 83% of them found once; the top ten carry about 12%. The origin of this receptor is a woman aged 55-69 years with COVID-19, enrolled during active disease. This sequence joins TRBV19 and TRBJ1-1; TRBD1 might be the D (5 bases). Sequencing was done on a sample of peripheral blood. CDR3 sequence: CASSIPQGGLPEAFF. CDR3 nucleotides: TGTGCCAGTAGTATACCGCAGGGAGGATTGCCTGAAGCTTTCTTT.